A selection of T cell receptor beta chains follows, all from one sample in a study of cytomegalovirus exposure and HLA in healthy donors. The data were produced by immunoSEQ multiplex PCR, yet TCRdb's version contains in-frame clones alone and is incomplete. The sample holds about 44,000 clones, 80% to 95% seen once. The specimen sequenced was PBMCs. Every receptor here comes from a woman under 30 in good health and CMV-seronegative. CDR3s include the opening cysteine and the closing phenylalanine or tryptophan. The D gene is left open where the match is weak. Not all rows give a size; the values are once, few, many and, for expanded clones, a class.

d_call: NA
v_call: TRBV5-4
clone_size: NA
j_call: TRBJ2-7
cdr3_nt: TGTGCCAGCAGCTCCGGGATAGGGGGATACGAGCAGTACTTC
cdr3_aa: CASSSGIGGYEQYF

d_call: NA
v_call: TRBV28
clone_size: NA
j_call: TRBJ1-5
cdr3_nt: TGTGCCAGCAGACGGGACCGCGGGGGGCCCCAGCATTTT
cdr3_aa: CASRRDRGGPQHF

d_call: NA
v_call: TRBV9
clone_size: NA
j_call: TRBJ2-7
cdr3_nt: TGTGCCAGCAGCGTGAGCAGGGAGGACTACGAGCAGTACTTC
cdr3_aa: CASSVSREDYEQYF

d_call: NA
v_call: TRBV12-2
clone_size: NA
j_call: TRBJ1-5
cdr3_nt: TGTGCAACCGACAGGAGCAATCAGCCCCAGCATTTT
cdr3_aa: CATDRSNQPQHF

d_call: TRBD1
v_call: TRBV18
clone_size: once
j_call: TRBJ2-7
cdr3_nt: TGTGCCAGCTCACCTCCGGGACAGAAACGCTACGAGCAGTACTTC
cdr3_aa: CASSPPGQKRYEQYF

d_call: NA
v_call: TRBV2
clone_size: NA
j_call: TRBJ2-4
cdr3_nt: TGTGCCAGCAGTGCCGAACTGAAAAACATTCAGTACTTC
cdr3_aa: CASSAELKNIQYF

d_call: TRBD2
v_call: TRBV5-1
clone_size: NA
j_call: TRBJ2-1
cdr3_nt: TGCGCCAGCAGCTTGGTCTTGCGCCTAGCGGAATACAATGAGCAGTTCTTC
cdr3_aa: CASSLVLRLAEYNEQFF

d_call: TRBD1
v_call: TRBV7-9
clone_size: NA
j_call: TRBJ1-1
cdr3_nt: TGTGCCAGCAGCCCTGGACAGGGGGCTGAAGCTTTCTTT
cdr3_aa: CASSPGQGAEAFF

d_call: TRBD2
v_call: TRBV28
clone_size: NA
j_call: TRBJ2-1
cdr3_nt: TGTGCCAGCAGTTCCTTCTCAACTCCACTAAGCGGGGGGAGCTACAATGAGCAGTTCTTC
cdr3_aa: CASSSFSTPLSGGSYNEQFF

d_call: TRBD1
v_call: TRBV5-1
clone_size: NA
j_call: TRBJ2-2
cdr3_nt: TGCGCCAGCAGCTTGGGCCAGGGGGCTACCACCGGGGAGCTGTTTTTT
cdr3_aa: CASSLGQGATTGELFF

d_call: NA
v_call: TRBV19
clone_size: NA
j_call: TRBJ1-2
cdr3_nt: TGTGCCAGTAGCCCCGGTGGGGGCGCCTATGGCTACACCTTC
cdr3_aa: CASSPGGGAYGYTF

d_call: TRBD2
v_call: TRBV28
clone_size: NA
j_call: TRBJ2-1
cdr3_nt: TGTGCCAGCAGGCCGACTAGCGGGGGGGTAGGAGCCAATGGTGAGCAGTTCTTC
cdr3_aa: CASRPTSGGVGANGEQFF

d_call: NA
v_call: TRBV27
clone_size: once
j_call: TRBJ1-5
cdr3_nt: TGTGCCAGCGGATCAGGGAGGGTGAGCAATCAGCCCCAGCATTTT
cdr3_aa: CASGSGRVSNQPQHF

d_call: TRBD1
v_call: TRBV28
clone_size: NA
j_call: TRBJ1-2
cdr3_nt: TGTGCCAGCAACCCAGGGGGCGCGAACTATGGCTACACCTTC
cdr3_aa: CASNPGGANYGYTF

d_call: TRBD2
v_call: TRBV28
clone_size: NA
j_call: TRBJ2-1
cdr3_nt: TGTGCCAGCAGTGGCCTTTCGGGACTAGCGGCCCACAATGAGCAGTTCTTC
cdr3_aa: CASSGLSGLAAHNEQFF

d_call: NA
v_call: TRBV2
clone_size: NA
j_call: TRBJ2-5
cdr3_nt: TGTGCCAGCAGCGTAGAGACCCAGTACTTC
cdr3_aa: CASSVETQYF

d_call: NA
v_call: TRBV11-2
clone_size: NA
j_call: TRBJ2-5
cdr3_nt: TGTGCCAGCAGCTTAGGAACGGGGTCACAAGAGACCCAGTACTTC
cdr3_aa: CASSLGTGSQETQYF

d_call: TRBD1
v_call: TRBV6-5
clone_size: NA
j_call: TRBJ2-1
cdr3_nt: TGTGCCAGCAGCTCTATCTCACAGGGGGTGCAGTTCTTC
cdr3_aa: CASSSISQGVQFF

d_call: TRBD1
v_call: TRBV5-5
clone_size: once
j_call: TRBJ1-4
cdr3_nt: TGTGCCAGCAGCTTGGCAGGGGGCGCATCTAATGAAAAACTGTTTTTT
cdr3_aa: CASSLAGGASNEKLFF

d_call: TRBD1
v_call: TRBV11-2
clone_size: few
j_call: TRBJ2-7
cdr3_nt: TGTGCCAGCAGCTGGACAGGGAGCAACGAGCAGTACTTC
cdr3_aa: CASSWTGSNEQYF

d_call: NA
v_call: TRBV19
clone_size: NA
j_call: TRBJ1-1
cdr3_nt: TGTGCCAGTACCCTCGGGGTTGGGAGGAACACTGAAGCTTTCTTT
cdr3_aa: CASTLGVGRNTEAFF

d_call: TRBD2
v_call: TRBV19
clone_size: NA
j_call: TRBJ2-1
cdr3_nt: TGTGCCAGTAGTAACGGACTAGCGGGGGCGAATGAGCAGTTCTTC
cdr3_aa: CASSNGLAGANEQFF

d_call: NA
v_call: TRBV7-8
clone_size: NA
j_call: TRBJ2-4
cdr3_nt: TGTGCCAGCAGCCCCGAGAAGGGGGTAGCCAAAAACATTCAGTACTTC
cdr3_aa: CASSPEKGVAKNIQYF

d_call: TRBD2
v_call: TRBV13
clone_size: NA
j_call: TRBJ2-7
cdr3_nt: TGTGCCAGCAGTCGTGGGGGGGTCGGGACGGAATCCTACGAGCAGTACTTC
cdr3_aa: CASSRGGVGTESYEQYF

d_call: NA
v_call: TRBV19
clone_size: NA
j_call: TRBJ2-3
cdr3_nt: TGTGCCAGTAGTCGACAGGCCTCTGGCACAGATACGCAGTATTTT
cdr3_aa: CASSRQASGTDTQYF

d_call: NA
v_call: TRBV7-7
clone_size: NA
j_call: TRBJ2-2
cdr3_nt: TGTGCCAGCAGCTTAGGACGTGACTCCTGGAACACCGGGGAGCTGTTTTTT
cdr3_aa: CASSLGRDSWNTGELFF

d_call: NA
v_call: TRBV28
clone_size: NA
j_call: TRBJ1-6
cdr3_nt: TGTGCCAGCAGTTTTGTGACATTAGATAATTCACCCCTCCACTTT
cdr3_aa: CASSFVTLDNSPLHF

d_call: NA
v_call: TRBV27
clone_size: NA
j_call: TRBJ2-7
cdr3_nt: TGTGCCAGCAGTTTAAAGAACAGTTACGAGCAGTACTTC
cdr3_aa: CASSLKNSYEQYF

d_call: TRBD1
v_call: TRBV28
clone_size: NA
j_call: TRBJ1-2
cdr3_nt: TGTGCCAGCAGTTGGGGACAGGGGGAATATGGCTACACCTTC
cdr3_aa: CASSWGQGEYGYTF

d_call: NA
v_call: TRBV4-1
clone_size: NA
j_call: TRBJ2-5
cdr3_nt: TGCGCCAGCAGCCGTGGGGACTCCCCCGGGGAGACCCAGTACTTC
cdr3_aa: CASSRGDSPGETQYF

d_call: TRBD1
v_call: TRBV28
clone_size: NA
j_call: TRBJ2-1
cdr3_nt: TGTGCCAGCAGTGCCCGGGGACAGGGTCGCGACAATGAGCAGTTCTTC
cdr3_aa: CASSARGQGRDNEQFF

d_call: NA
v_call: TRBV21-1
clone_size: NA
j_call: TRBJ2-1
cdr3_nt: TGTGCCAGCAGATTGAGCTCCTACAATGAGCAGTTCTTC
cdr3_aa: CASRLSSYNEQFF

d_call: NA
v_call: TRBV11-2
clone_size: NA
j_call: TRBJ1-1
cdr3_nt: TGTGCCAGCAGCTTTGGAGAGGAGGTGGAAGCTTTCTTT
cdr3_aa: CASSFGEEVEAFF

d_call: TRBD2
v_call: TRBV5-1
clone_size: NA
j_call: TRBJ2-5
cdr3_nt: TGCGCCAGCAGCAGGACTAGCGGGCAAGAGACCCAGTACTTC
cdr3_aa: CASSRTSGQETQYF

d_call: TRBD1
v_call: TRBV14
clone_size: NA
j_call: TRBJ1-1
cdr3_nt: TGTGCCAGCAGCCAAGGACCGGACAGGGTGAACACTGAAGCTTTCTTT
cdr3_aa: CASSQGPDRVNTEAFF

d_call: NA
v_call: TRBV19
clone_size: NA
j_call: TRBJ2-7
cdr3_nt: TGTGCCAGTAGTAATACGAGGGCCGAATACGAGCAGTACTTC
cdr3_aa: CASSNTRAEYEQYF

d_call: NA
v_call: TRBV15
clone_size: once
j_call: TRBJ1-1
cdr3_nt: TGTGCCACCAGCAAGACCCTTGGAGGACCTTTCTTT
cdr3_aa: CATSKTLGGPFF

d_call: TRBD1
v_call: TRBV28
clone_size: NA
j_call: TRBJ1-6
cdr3_nt: TGTGCCAGCAGAGTATCGGGACAGTATAATTCACCCCTCCACTTT
cdr3_aa: CASRVSGQYNSPLHF

d_call: NA
v_call: TRBV28
clone_size: NA
j_call: TRBJ1-2
cdr3_nt: TGTGCCAGCAGTCAGAGAACAACGACAGGTCCTAACTATGGCTACACCTTC
cdr3_aa: CASSQRTTTGPNYGYTF

d_call: TRBD1
v_call: TRBV9
clone_size: NA
j_call: TRBJ2-1
cdr3_nt: TGTGCCAGCAGCGGACGGACAGGGAGAGCCGGCTTTATTGTCTTC
cdr3_aa: CASSGRTGRAGFIVF

d_call: NA
v_call: TRBV5-5
clone_size: NA
j_call: TRBJ2-2
cdr3_nt: TGTGCCAGCAGCTTGACGGTCGCCGGGGAGCTGTTTTTT
cdr3_aa: CASSLTVAGELFF

d_call: NA
v_call: TRBV7-9
clone_size: once
j_call: TRBJ1-1
cdr3_nt: TGTGCCAGCAGCTCCCTCAGGGATTTAGGAGAAGCTTTCTTT
cdr3_aa: CASSSLRDLGEAFF

d_call: TRBD1
v_call: TRBV9
clone_size: NA
j_call: TRBJ2-7
cdr3_nt: TGTGCCAGCAGCAGGACAGGGGTCAACGAGCAGTACTTC
cdr3_aa: CASSRTGVNEQYF

d_call: TRBD1
v_call: TRBV7-9
clone_size: NA
j_call: TRBJ2-1
cdr3_nt: TGTGCCAGCAGGTTAGCAGGGGGCTACAATGAGCAGTTCTTC
cdr3_aa: CASRLAGGYNEQFF

d_call: NA
v_call: TRBV7-9
clone_size: NA
j_call: TRBJ2-7
cdr3_nt: TGTGCCAGCAGCTTTAGACAGGCCTACGAGCAGTACTTC
cdr3_aa: CASSFRQAYEQYF

d_call: NA
v_call: TRBV2
clone_size: NA
j_call: TRBJ1-1
cdr3_nt: TGTGCCAGCAGTGAAGACGGGGGGAAGTTAGCTTTCTTT
cdr3_aa: CASSEDGGKLAFF

d_call: NA
v_call: TRBV19
clone_size: NA
j_call: TRBJ2-5
cdr3_nt: TGTGCCAGTAGTTTACAGGGTTGGGAGACCCAGTACTTC
cdr3_aa: CASSLQGWETQYF

d_call: TRBD1
v_call: TRBV7-2
clone_size: NA
j_call: TRBJ2-3
cdr3_nt: TGTGCCAGCAGTTCACGACAGGGGGCAGATACGCAGTATTTT
cdr3_aa: CASSSRQGADTQYF

d_call: TRBD1
v_call: TRBV28
clone_size: once
j_call: TRBJ2-3
cdr3_nt: TGTGCCAGCAGTGTGGGACAGGGTCATGGAGATACGCAGTATTTT
cdr3_aa: CASSVGQGHGDTQYF

d_call: TRBD2
v_call: TRBV4-2
clone_size: once
j_call: TRBJ2-5
cdr3_nt: TGTGCCAGCAGCCAAGCAAAGGGAGGGCCGGGAGAGACCCAGTACTTC
cdr3_aa: CASSQAKGGPGETQYF

d_call: TRBD1
v_call: TRBV10-3
clone_size: NA
j_call: TRBJ1-1
cdr3_nt: TGTGCCATCAGTGAGCCGGGACAGGGCCCAACTGAAGCTTTCTTT
cdr3_aa: CAISEPGQGPTEAFF

d_call: TRBD2
v_call: TRBV4-1
clone_size: NA
j_call: TRBJ2-1
cdr3_nt: TGCGCCAGCAGCCCTGGACTAGCCTCCACGAGGGTCAATGAGCAGTTCTTC
cdr3_aa: CASSPGLASTRVNEQFF

d_call: NA
v_call: TRBV4-1
clone_size: once
j_call: TRBJ1-2
cdr3_nt: TGCGCCAGCAGCCAAGACGCGGCTTACGGAGGCTACACCTTC
cdr3_aa: CASSQDAAYGGYTF

d_call: NA
v_call: TRBV2
clone_size: NA
j_call: TRBJ1-2
cdr3_nt: TGTGCCAGCAGTGAACGCCTAAACTATGGCTACACCTTC
cdr3_aa: CASSERLNYGYTF